Presented here are 18 T cell receptor beta chains from one specimen sequenced in a study of T-cell reconstitution after alpha-beta-depleted transplantation in children listed by TCRdb under 2016. This specimen's treatment or condition label, interpreted: allogeneic hematopoietic cell transplantation with graft depleted of TCRalphabeta T cells and CD19 B cells. The library was built by means of PCR. Sequencing was performed on an Illumina HiSeq 2500. TCR libraries were prepared with molecular barcoding, using unique molecular identifiers to normalize TCRbeta repertoire quantification. TCRdb trimmed public reads at Q25 via fastp, called clones via MiXCR and kept in-frame beta chains. Rows with a matching CDR3 protein are joined into one entry that keeps the most common DNA and genes. The sample has 250,000 to 300,000 distinct CDR3 sequences on record, around 9.1% of them singletons. The biggest ten clones account for less than 8% of the sample.

The input for sequencing was PBMCs, taken before TCRalphabeta/CD19-depleted stem cell transplant. The source is a boy younger than two with acute myeloid leukemia, due to receive a stem cell transplant.

This clonotype has a handful of counts. The V and J genes are TRBV4-1 and TRBJ2-1; D might be TRBD1 or TRBD2, each matching 6 bases. The CDR3 covers 17 residues. The germline CDR1 and CDR2 sequences are MGHRA and YSYEKL. V was clipped by 1 base and J by 8 bases, with 21 bases between them. The CDR3 DNA reads as TGCGCCAGCAGCCAAGGTTTCAGGAAACGGGGGCGAGATGAGCAGTTCTTC. Amino acids: CASSQGFRKRGRDEQFF.

This clonotype was observed at least ten times. The chain combines TRBV5-1 with TRBJ2-1; TRBD2 might be the D (5 bases). V shed 0 bases and J shed 0 bases, with 7 bases lying between them. CDR3 length equals 15 residues. CDR1 is SGHRS, CDR2 YFSETQ, per germline. CDR3 sequence: CASSLGESSYNEQFF. The DNA for the CDR3 is TGCGCCAGCAGCTTGGGGGAGAGCTCCTACAATGAGCAGTTCTTC.

This clonotype was found many times. V gene TRBV20-1 combines with J gene TRBJ2-3; D is unresolved. The CDR3 contains 13 residues. CDR1 is DFQATT and CDR2 is SNEGSKA in the germline V gene (reference sequence). V lost 6 bases, J lost 0 bases, and 10 bases lay in between. CDR3 nucleotide sequence: TGCAGTGCAAAAATTACGAGCACAGATACGCAGTATTTT. This gives the protein CSAKITSTDTQYF.

The sample holds many counts of this clonotype. The chain uses TRBV10-3 and TRBJ1-2; D not certain. V was cut by 0 bases and J by 6 bases, with 8 bases left in between. The germline CDR1 and CDR2 sequences are ENHRY and SYGVKD. The CDR3 runs to 13 residues. DNA for the CDR3: TGTGCCATCAGTGAGTCAGTGGCAGATGGCTACACCTTC. This codes for CAISESVADGYTF.

This clonotype was seen at least ten times. The chain has TRBV3-1 and TRBJ1-3, with D hard to call. The CDR3 is 13 residues long. The V and J ends lost 1 base and 4 bases respectively, with 5 bases between them. Per germline, CDR1 LGHDT and CDR2 YNNKEL (reference sequence). Here the CDR3 reads CASSQGVGNTIYF. CDR3 bases: TGTGCCAGCAGCCAAGGAGTGGGAAACACCATATATTTT.

In its sample, this clonotype was seen many times. V is TRBV27 and J is TRBJ2-3; TRBD2 matches 16 bases. This CDR3 has 14 residues. Germline values: CDR1 MNHEY, CDR2 SMNVEV (reference sequence). Germline trimming cut 10 bases from V and 7 bases from J; bases unmatched to any gene: 5. CDR3 in amino acids: CATGTSGGANTQYF. The CDR3 DNA sequence: TGTGCCACCGGGACTAGCGGGGGGGCAAATACGCAGTATTTT.

There are many counts of this clonotype. This sequence joins TRBV24-1 and TRBJ1-6, with a tentative D call TRBD1 (6 bases). Germline loops: CDR1 KGHDR, CDR2 SFDVKD. The V end lost 1 base, the J end lost 2 bases, and 11 bases lay between the germline ends. The CDR3 has 17 amino acids. The CDR3 coding sequence is TGTGCCACCAGTGATTTTGCAGGGGCACCCTATAATTCACCCCTCCACTTT. It yields the protein CATSDFAGAPYNSPLHF.

The rearrangement uses TRBV3-1 and TRBJ2-5; 11 positions agree with TRBD2. V shed 2 bases, J shed 2 bases, and the junction held 4 bases outside the gene matches. This CDR3 is built from 16 residues. The V gene's germline CDR1 is LGHDT and CDR2 YNNKEL (reference sequence). Here the CDR3 reads CASSQSSSGRQETQYF. The CDR3 DNA follows: TGTGCCAGCAGCCAATCTTCTAGCGGGAGGCAAGAGACCCAGTACTTC.

This clonotype was counted at least ten times. V is TRBV29-1 and J is TRBJ2-1; D is possibly TRBD1 or TRBD2 (5 bases each). The CDR3 has 14 residues. With 6 bases removed from V and 4 bases from J, the gap between germline ends came to 16 bases. CDR1 SQVTM and CDR2 ANQGSEA come from the germline V gene. This chain's CDR3 is CSVGARGTYNEQFF. The CDR3 nucleotides are TGCAGCGTAGGGGCTCGGGGAACATACAATGAGCAGTTCTTC.

This clonotype showed up just a few times. The chain carries TRBV12-3 or TRBV12-4 and TRBJ1-2; D remains ambiguous. Trimming removed 6 bases at V and 5 bases at J, with 13 bases between. CDR3 length equals 13 residues. CDR3 amino acids: CASSPDGEYGYTF. Here the CDR3 DNA reads TGTGCCAGCAGCCCGGACGGGGAATATGGCTACACCTTC.

This clonotype was seen only once. The genes are TRBV14 and TRBJ2-2; the D is unclear. V shed 2 bases and J shed 6 bases, with 7 bases lying between them. The CDR3 loop spans 13 amino acids. Germline V CDR1 and CDR2: SGHDN, FVKESK. As DNA, the CDR3 is TGTGCCAGCAGCCAATTAGGTCCCGGGGAGCTGTTTTTT. This translates into CASSQLGPGELFF.

This clonotype was seen ten or more times. The genes are TRBV24-1 and TRBJ2-1; 12 nucleotides align to TRBD2. V gave up 4 bases and J gave up 6 bases; unmatched junction bases: 6. This CDR3 spans 16 amino acids. The germline V gene encodes CDR1 KGHDR and CDR2 SFDVKD. CDR3 residues: CATSDTLAGGLNEQFF. CDR3 bases: TGTGCCACCAGTGACACGCTAGCGGGAGGGCTCAATGAGCAGTTCTTC.

As for this clonotype: A much larger clone differs from this one at a single base, so this may be a read error. The chain recombines TRBV7-3 with TRBJ2-1, with 7 bases aligning to TRBD2. The CDR3 covers 12 residues. Losses at the gene ends were 8 bases for V and 6 bases for J; bases not matched to a gene: 4. The germline CDR1 and CDR2 sequences are SGHTA and FQGTGA. The CDR3 DNA reads TGTGCCAGCGCGGGGGTCACCAATGAGCAGTTCTTC. It encodes CASAGVTNEQFF.

This clonotype was observed at least ten times. V and J are TRBV5-6 and TRBJ2-3, with 10 nucleotides matching TRBD2. The germline gives CDR1 SGHDT, CDR2 YYEEEE. J was trimmed by 2 bases and V by 3 bases; bases with no gene match: 9. The CDR3 is 17 residues long. This chain's CDR3 is CASSSTLGLAYTDTQYF. The CDR3 region has the DNA TGTGCCAGCAGCTCGACCCTGGGACTAGCGTACACAGATACGCAGTATTTT.

The sample holds a few counts of this clonotype. The V call is TRBV28, the J call TRBJ2-1; D may be TRBD2 (6 bases). The CDR3 covers 14 residues. V lost 5 bases, J lost 8 bases, and 16 bases lay in between. Germline CDR1 and CDR2: MDHEN and SYDVKM. The CDR3 DNA is TGTGCCAGCAGTCCCCGGGGGTTGAGTGATGAGCAGTTCTTC. This codes for CASSPRGLSDEQFF.

This clonotype was observed a few times. J is TRBJ2-3 and V is TRBV4-2; 7 bases are shared with TRBD1. The V gene's germline CDR1 is LGHNA and CDR2 YNFKEQ. Trimming at V came to 4 bases and at J to 6 bases, leaving 19 bases not matched to a gene. The CDR3 runs to 18 residues. CDR3 coding DNA: TGTGCCAGCAGCCCTACCGAAAAGATCGGGACAGTCCGGGATACGCAGTATTTT. It codes for CASSPTEKIGTVRDTQYF.

Regarding this clonotype: This may be a read error: a much more frequent sequence differs by one nucleotide. V usage is TRBV20-1 and J usage is TRBJ2-7, with D possibly called TRBD1 or TRBD2 (5 bases each). Trimming pared 4 bases from V and 6 bases from J, leaving 13 bases between. This CDR3 is built from 12 residues. Germline assignment: CDR1 DFQATT and CDR2 SNEGSKA (reference sequence). CDR3 DNA sequence: TGCAGTGCTACAGGGACGTATAGCGAGCAGTACTTC. Its translation: CSATGTYSEQYF.

The sample holds many counts of this clonotype. This chain connects TRBV7-3 to TRBJ2-2; 11 positions agree with TRBD2. J was trimmed by 6 bases and V by 8 bases; bases with no gene match: 5. This CDR3 has 14 amino acids. Germline V gene sequence: CDR1 SGHTA, CDR2 FQGTGA. The CDR3 loop is CASGRSGRAGELFF. The CDR3, as DNA: TGTGCCAGCGGACGTAGCGGGAGGGCCGGGGAGCTGTTTTTT.